A selection of T cell receptor beta chains follows, all from one sample in a study of T cells in Graves' hyperthyroidism and ophthalmopathy. TCRdb fed the multiplex PCR reads into MiXCR, producing one record per CDR3 protein. The sample has about 350,000 distinct CDR3 sequences, roughly 15% seen once; the top ten hold roughly a third. The sequenced sample consisted of blood. All receptors come from a woman under 40 with Graves' hyperthyroidism that later progressed to Graves' ophthalmopathy. Each CDR3 is given with its conserved first and last residue. A D gene is named only where the DNA matches it firmly. The listing skips clone size in some rows; elsewhere it reads once, few, many or a size class.

v_call	d_call	j_call	clone_size	cdr3_nt	cdr3_aa
TRBV6-5	TRBD1	TRBJ2-3	.	TGTGCCAGCAGTTACTGGGACAGAAGTAAAGATACGCAGTATTTT	CASSYWDRSKDTQYF
TRBV29-1	TRBD2	TRBJ2-7	.	TGCAGCGTTGGGGGGACTACGGCAACCTACGAGCAGTACTTC	CSVGGTTATYEQYF
TRBV29-1	TRBD1	TRBJ1-2	few	TGCAGCGTCGCTTTGGGGACAGGCGCTAACTATGGCTACACCTTC	CSVALGTGANYGYTF
TRBV5-1	TRBD2	TRBJ2-1	many	TGCGCCAGCAGCGACGGACTAGCGGGCGATGAGCAGTTCTTC	CASSDGLAGDEQFF
TRBV29-1	.	TRBJ2-1	many	TGCAGCGTTGAAGATGCAGCAGTTGAGCAGTTCTTC	CSVEDAAVEQFF
TRBV28	.	TRBJ2-7	many	TGTGCCAGCAGTTTATTACAGGGCCTTACGATTTCCTACGAGCAGTACTTC	CASSLLQGLTISYEQYF
TRBV11-2	.	TRBJ2-7	many	TGTGCCAGCAGCTTAATCAAGGACGGGACCTACGAGCAGTACTTC	CASSLIKDGTYEQYF
TRBV6-2/TRBV6-3	.	TRBJ1-5	.	TGTGCCAGCAGTGGTTCACAGGGCCCCAATCAGCCCCAGCATTTT	CASSGSQGPNQPQHF
TRBV6-1	TRBD2	TRBJ2-3	many	TGTGCCAGCAGACTAGCGGGGGGAGTCACAGATACGCAGTATTTT	CASRLAGGVTDTQYF
TRBV7-8	.	TRBJ1-3	many	TGTGCCAGCACCCATCTTGGTAGGGCCATAGGAAACACCATATATTTT	CASTHLGRAIGNTIYF
TRBV27	.	TRBJ2-7	.	TGTGCCAGCAGTCTCACCGGGGGGCTCTATTACGAGCAGTACTTC	CASSLTGGLYYEQYF
TRBV12-3/TRBV12-4	.	TRBJ2-2	many	TGTGCCAGCAGTTCCGGTGCCGGGGAGCTGTTTTTT	CASSSGAGELFF
TRBV27	.	TRBJ2-2	.	TGTGCCAGCACCGCGACGAACACCGGGGAGCTGTTTTTT	CASTATNTGELFF
TRBV28	.	TRBJ1-2	.	TGTGCCAGCCGGGGGCGAGATAGGTATGGCTACACCTTC	CASRGRDRYGYTF
TRBV20-1	TRBD2	TRBJ2-2	.	TGCAGTGCTTCCAGGGCGGGAGGGCCCGGGGAGCTGTTTTTT	CSASRAGGPGELFF
TRBV5-1	.	TRBJ2-3	many	TGCGCCAGCAGCTTGGGGGACCAGAGAACAGATACGCAGTATTTT	CASSLGDQRTDTQYF
TRBV11-2	.	TRBJ2-6	.	TGTGCCAGCCAAGGGGGGGCAGACCCCTCAGGGGCCAACGTCCTGACTTTC	CASQGGADPSGANVLTF
TRBV2	.	TRBJ1-4	many	TGTGCCAGCAGCACTCCCCGGGACATTTATTCTAATGAAAAACTGTTTTTT	CASSTPRDIYSNEKLFF
TRBV12-3/TRBV12-4	.	TRBJ2-7	many	TGTGCCAGCAGTTTAGACGGCGTCCGTGCCGAGCAGTACTTC	CASSLDGVRAEQYF
TRBV6-2/TRBV6-3	.	TRBJ2-3	few	TGTGCCAGCAGCGGGCATCTAACCACAGATACGCAGTATTTT	CASSGHLTTDTQYF
TRBV2	.	TRBJ1-3	many	TGTGCCAGCAGTGTGTCCTTCTCTGGAAACACCATATATTTT	CASSVSFSGNTIYF
TRBV2	.	TRBJ2-1	many	TGTGCCAGCAGGACGACGGGATGGGGTGGGAATGAGCAGTTCTTC	CASRTTGWGGNEQFF
TRBV30	.	TRBJ1-2	many	TGTGCCTGGAGTGTATACACTTCTAACTATGGCTACACCTTC	CAWSVYTSNYGYTF
TRBV18	.	TRBJ1-1	.	TGTGCCAGCTCACCGTCCCCACTGGGTAGCCGGGTCACTGAAGCTTTCTTT	CASSPSPLGSRVTEAFF
TRBV30	.	TRBJ2-2	.	TGTGCCTGGAGTGTTCTTCAGTTAACCGGGGAGCTGTTTTTT	CAWSVLQLTGELFF
TRBV10-3	TRBD1	TRBJ2-5	.	TGTGCCATCGCCCGACAGGGGTCGGGAAAAGAGACCCAGTACTTC	CAIARQGSGKETQYF
TRBV7-8	.	TRBJ1-1	many	TGTGCCAGCAGCTTAGAGGAGGTGAACACTGAAGCTTTCTTT	CASSLEEVNTEAFF
TRBV19	.	TRBJ1-6	.	TGTGCCAGTAGTATGGGGGACAACTCCTATAATTCACCCCTCCACTTT	CASSMGDNSYNSPLHF
TRBV25-1	.	TRBJ1-5	many	TGTGCCAGCAGTGAGGGGAGGGTTGGGGAGCCCCAGCATTTT	CASSEGRVGEPQHF
TRBV12-3/TRBV12-4	TRBD1	TRBJ2-2	many	TGTGCCAGCAGTTCGACAACAGGGGGCTCGGCGACCGGGGAGCTGTTTTTT	CASSSTTGGSATGELFF
TRBV9	.	TRBJ1-2	many	TGTGCCAGCAGCGTCGGGGATGGAGCTAACTATGGCTACACCTTC	CASSVGDGANYGYTF
TRBV20-1	.	TRBJ1-1	many	TGCAGTGCGATGGGGGACCGGGCCTTTGAAGCTTTCTTT	CSAMGDRAFEAFF
TRBV12-3/TRBV12-4	.	TRBJ2-5	medium-sized	TGTGCCAGCAGCCTTTCGGGGGCCCAAGAGACCCAGTACTTC	CASSLSGAQETQYF
TRBV6-1	.	TRBJ1-1	.	TGTGCCAGCAGTGAAGAGGGCCGGGGCTGGAACACTGAAGCTTTCTTT	CASSEEGRGWNTEAFF
TRBV5-1	.	TRBJ1-1	many	TGTGCCAGCAGTTTAGCTTTGAACACTGAAGCTTTCTTT	CASSLALNTEAFF
TRBV6-1	.	TRBJ1-1	few	TGTGCCAGCAGCTTAGCCCGATGGGGGGTGAACACTGAAGCTTTCTTT	CASSLARWGVNTEAFF
TRBV27	.	TRBJ1-2	many	TGTGCCAGCAGTTGGGGTTTCCCAGAAGGTGGCTACACCTTC	CASSWGFPEGGYTF
TRBV5-1	.	TRBJ2-7	many	TGCGCCAGCAGCTTGGCCCCGGAGGACGAGCAGTACTTC	CASSLAPEDEQYF
TRBV9	.	TRBJ2-3	few	TGTGCCAGCAGCGTAGTAGTCACAGATACGCAGTATTTT	CASSVVVTDTQYF
TRBV30	TRBD2	TRBJ2-2	.	TGTGCCTGGAAAAACGGGGAGGGGTGGACCGGGGAGCTGTTTTTT	CAWKNGEGWTGELFF
TRBV28	TRBD1	TRBJ1-1	few	TGTGCCAGTCATGGGTCGGGGACAGGGAACACTGAAGCTTTCTTT	CASHGSGTGNTEAFF
TRBV20-1	.	TRBJ2-4	.	TGCAGTGCTAGAGATCGGCGAGAGTCAATTTCCCTAGCCAAAAACATTCAGTACTTC	CSARDRRESISLAKNIQYF
TRBV20-1	.	TRBJ2-7	.	TGCAGTGCTAGAGATGGACAGAGCTCCTACGAGCAGTACTTC	CSARDGQSSYEQYF
TRBV6-1	TRBD2	TRBJ2-1	.	TGTGCCAGCAGTCGCCTCGGGACTAGCGGCTCCTACAATGAGCAGTTCTTC	CASSRLGTSGSYNEQFF
TRBV20-1	TRBD1	TRBJ1-6	many	TGCAGTGCACAGACAGGGACGGAGTATTCACCCCTCCACTTT	CSAQTGTEYSPLHF
TRBV10-3	TRBD1	TRBJ2-2	.	TGTGCCGGGGGGACAGGGGACACCGGGGAGCTGTTTTTT	CAGGTGDTGELFF
TRBV3-1	.	TRBJ1-5	.	TGTGCCAGCAGCCAAGGGGGCTACGGACAGCCCCAGCATTTT	CASSQGGYGQPQHF
TRBV27	.	TRBJ2-3	many	TGTGCCAGCAGGGAGGGGCAGGAGGCAGATACGCAGTATTTT	CASREGQEADTQYF
TRBV9	.	TRBJ2-7	few	TGTGCCAGCAGCCGGAATCCAATAACAGGGCCGGGAGAGCAGTACTTC	CASSRNPITGPGEQYF
TRBV7-9	.	TRBJ2-1	.	TGTGCCAGCAGCCCAAATACAGACGTTGAGCAGTTCTTC	CASSPNTDVEQFF
TRBV19	.	TRBJ2-1	many	TGTGCCAGTAATGACTTTGGGAGGGGGAATGAGCAGTTCTTC	CASNDFGRGNEQFF
TRBV7-9	.	TRBJ1-2	many	TGTGCCAGCAGCTTAACCCCCTATGGCTACACCTTC	CASSLTPYGYTF
TRBV27	TRBD1	TRBJ1-2	many	TGTGCCAGCAGTTTAGACGGGACAGGAAGCCTAGGCTATGGCTACACCTTC	CASSLDGTGSLGYGYTF
TRBV29-1	.	TRBJ2-7	.	TGCAGCGTTGGAGGCCGCTACGAGCAGTACTTC	CSVGGRYEQYF
TRBV19	.	TRBJ1-5	.	TGTGCCAGTAGTAATCCGGAACCCCAGCATTTT	CASSNPEPQHF
TRBV12-3/TRBV12-4	.	TRBJ2-1	few	TGTGCCAGCAGCCCCGGGACTTATGGTGAGCAGTTCTTC	CASSPGTYGEQFF
TRBV11-2	.	TRBJ2-5	.	TGTGCCAGCAGCTTGGCCAATCCCGGAGAGACCCAGTACTTC	CASSLANPGETQYF
TRBV5-1	TRBD2	TRBJ2-1	many	TGCGCCAGCAGCTTACTAGCGGGAGACTACAATGAGCAGTTCTTC	CASSLLAGDYNEQFF
TRBV25-1	.	TRBJ2-5	many	TGTGCCAGCACACCTCTCGATTTTCTCGTAGGTCTTGGGGACCAAGAGACCCAGTACTTC	CASTPLDFLVGLGDQETQYF
TRBV20-1	TRBD1	TRBJ1-2	few	TGCAGTGCCAGGGGGTATGGCTACACCTTC	CSARGYGYTF